The TCR beta chain under discussion was sequenced for a study of human T cells and chemical hapten exposure. At the level of the study: Mainly, slight library volume differences in the pool made TCR yields vary. Whole-study results and caveats: The study found that DPC sensitization did not change TCRs above 1 in 1000 frequency.

Total RNA extraction was carried out from unfractionated whole blood. TCRdb reanalysed the 5' RACE reads using MiXCR and keeps one entry per CDR3 protein. The top ten clones hold nearly 7% of a sample with tens of thousands of distinct CDR3 sequences, around a sixth of them seen once. The CDR3 totals 13 residues. Germline values: CDR1 SGHTA, CDR2 FQGNSA. J gave up 4 bases and V 5 bases, and 4 bases lay outside the gene matches. In this sample, this clonotype turned up a few times. Its antigen remains unidentified. This rearrangement joins TRBV7-2 to TRBJ1-1, with 7 bases that match TRBD1. The clonotype was recovered from a female donor in good health. This CDR3 reads CASSRRQGTEAFF. Here the CDR3 DNA reads TGTGCCAGCAGCCGCAGACAGGGCACTGAAGCTTTCTTT.